This T cell receptor beta chain was identified during a study of OX40 agonist ivuxolimab in advanced cancers. Whole-study context: At just under 85% male, the cohort had a mean age of about 60 years, ranging from about 23 to 79.

The ends were cut back, 8 bases at V and 5 bases at J, with 9 bases in the middle. Germline loops: CDR1 SNHLY, CDR2 FYNNEI. The CDR3 has 11 residues. Regarding the study as a whole: Nonresponders included some who also had low normalized T-cell clonal expansion. In the 0.1 to 3.0 mg/kg range, CD4+ and CD8+ blood T cells had expanded clonally by week 6.

A word on this clone: The antigen remains undetermined.

Only in-frame clones appear in the TCRdb table, and some are missing; sequencing was by immunoSEQ multiplex PCR. There are roughly 80,000 clones in the sample; around four fifths occur only once, and 1.5% to 2% lies in the top ten. The specimen was CD4+ or CD8+ T cells sorted from blood, collected in a trial of the OX40 agonist ivuxolimab. The receptor comes from an adult with an advanced solid tumor such as melanoma, head and neck, liver or kidney cancer. V is TRBV2 and J is TRBJ2-5, with D maybe TRBD2 (5 bases). The DNA of the CDR3 is TGTGCCAGCGGACTGGGGGAGACCCAGTACTTC. It is translated as CASGLGETQYF. Variable domain in full (rest from reference TRBV2 and TRBJ2-5): EPEVTQTPSHQVTQMGQEVILRCVPISNHLYFYWYRQILGQKVEFLVSFYNNEISEKSEIFDDQFSVERPDGSNFTLKIRSTKLEDSAMYFCASGLGETQYFGPGTRLLVL.